Listed here are 10 T cell receptor beta chains from one sample, sequenced in a study of glioma-infiltrating T cells after dendritic cell vaccination. Profiling relied on immunoSEQ multiplex PCR, and the TCRdb table lists in-frame clones only, not all of them. The sample carries under 75,000 clones, about 83% recorded once. The time point denotes: after dendritic cell vaccination, including at tumor progression/relapse. The input for sequencing was blood, taken after dendritic cell vaccination. The receptors derive from a human donor with glioblastoma.

The chain is built from TRBV7-2 and TRBJ1-5; D ambiguous. Deletions cut 1 base from V and 0 bases from J, with 10 bases between. CDR3 length: 16 amino acids. The germline V gene encodes CDR1 SGHTA and CDR2 FQGNSA. CDR3 bases: TGTGCCAGCAGCTTAGTTGGGCCGACTAGCAATCAGCCCCAGCATTTT. Translation: CASSLVGPTSNQPQHF.

This sequence joins TRBV5-1 and TRBJ1-2; D unresolved. Germline V CDR1 and CDR2: SGHRS, YFSETQ. The V end lost 5 bases, the J end lost 4 bases, and 9 bases lay between the germline ends. The CDR3 has 12 residues. In DNA form, the CDR3 reads TGCGCCAGCAGGGAGGGTACCTATGGCTACACCTTC. It is translated as CASREGTYGYTF.

This rearrangement joins TRBV25-1 to TRBJ2-7, with 11 bases fitting TRBD1. This CDR3 has 16 residues. V trimming: 4 bases; J trimming: 4 bases; junction bases outside the gene matches: 9. CDR1 and CDR2 (germline): MGHDK, SYGVNS. CDR3 coding DNA: TGTGCCAGCAGTGGCCCCCGGACAGGGGGCTGGTACGAGCAGTACTTC. This gives the protein CASSGPRTGGWYEQYF.

This rearrangement joins TRBV5-4 to TRBJ1-2; the D gene is possibly TRBD1 (5 bases). The V end lost 4 bases, the J end lost 7 bases, and 17 bases lay between the germline ends. CDR1 is SGHNT and CDR2 is YYREEE in the germline V gene (reference sequence). CDR3 size: 14 residues. This CDR3 is CASSTSGTTGGYTF. The DNA of the CDR3 is TGTGCCAGCAGCACCAGCGGGACGACGGGTGGCTACACCTTC.

The chain couples TRBV27 to TRBJ1-1; the D gene is possibly TRBD1 (6 bases). The length of the CDR3 is 15 residues. From germline, CDR1 is MNHEY and CDR2 SMNVEV (reference sequence). V was trimmed by 6 bases and J by 6 bases, leaving 20 bases between them. CDR3 in amino acids: CASSPFFGGLPEAFF. DNA of the CDR3: TGTGCCAGCAGCCCCTTTTTCGGGGGGCTCCCTGAAGCTTTCTTT.

This clone was observed a single time. V and J are TRBV5-5 and TRBJ2-7, with TRBD2 as a possible D gene (5 bases). Germline V lookup: CDR1 SGHKS, CDR2 YYEKEE (reference sequence). CDR3 length: 15 residues. V was shortened by 3 bases and J by 1 base, with 14 bases between the two germline ends. CDR3 region: CASSYRRQVSYEQYF. For the CDR3, the DNA is TGTGCCAGCAGCTACCGGAGGCAGGTGTCCTACGAGCAGTACTTC.

V is TRBV4-3 and J is TRBJ2-3, with 12 bases that match TRBD2. Germline V gives CDR1 LGHNA, CDR2 YSLEER. The V segment lost 4 bases and the J segment 5 bases; nucleotides outside the gene matches: 13. There are 18 residues in the CDR3. The chain's CDR3 is CASSPIGASGGAVDTQYF. The CDR3 DNA reads TGCGCCAGCAGCCCTATAGGGGCTAGCGGGGGGGCTGTAGATACGCAGTATTTT.

The CDR3 loop is CASSLQGDQPQHF. CDR3 DNA: TGTGCCAGCAGCTTACAAGGGGATCAGCCCCAGCATTTT. This chain joins TRBV7-9 and TRBJ1-5; a weak D match, TRBD1 (5 bases). The V end lost 2 bases, the J end lost 5 bases, and 7 bases lay between the germline ends. The CDR3 is made up of 13 amino acids. The germline V gene has CDR1 SEHNR and CDR2 FQNEAQ (reference sequence).

The chain carries TRBV9 and TRBJ2-5, with 10 bases identical to TRBD2. Germline V gene lookup returns CDR1 SGDLS and CDR2 YYNGEE. CDR3 length: 17 amino acids. The ends lost 2 bases at V and 2 bases at J; junction bases unmatched: 9. The CDR3 DNA sequence: TGTGCCAGCAGCGTTGGGGATAGCGGGGGGATTCAAGAGACCCAGTACTTC. It yields the protein CASSVGDSGGIQETQYF.

The chain combines TRBV5-1 with TRBJ2-7; no clear D. The V gene lost 4 bases and the J gene lost 2 bases, with 16 bases spanning the gap. Germline CDR1 is SGHRS and CDR2 is YFSETQ. This CDR3 has 15 amino acids. CDR3 in DNA: TGCGCCAGCAGCATCGGGTCCGGTATAACCTACGAGCAGTACTTC. It codes for CASSIGSGITYEQYF.